The 32 T cell receptor beta chains presented below share a single source sample, sequenced in a study of T cell repertoires in cytomegalovirus infection (dated by TCRdb to the late 2010s). Sequencing was performed on an Illumina HiSeq 1500. TCRdb's own reprocessing of the public reads used fastp at Q25 and MiXCR and kept productive beta chains. Each entry is one CDR3 protein sequence, shown with its most common DNA and genes. The sample includes about 770,000 distinct CDR3 sequences, with almost 30% observed a single time. The ten biggest clones cover 10% to 15% of the sample. In the paper's terms, the treatment or condition label means: in vitro stimulation with specific CMV peptide epitopes to enrich CMV-specific T cells. Their antigen targets remain unknown. The input for sequencing was cultured CD8+ T cells from PBMCs, taken from culture after CMV antigen stimulation. The source is a human donor in good health (CMV status not recorded). Some clones in this sample may be carry-over from other donors' samples.

The rearrangement links TRBV6-1 to TRBJ1-4, with TRBD1 as a possible D gene (5 bases). Germline V gene data show CDR1 as MNHNS and CDR2 as SASEGT. Trimming cost V 3 bases and J 0 bases, with 14 bases left between them. CDR3 size: 17 residues. CDR3 DNA: TGTGCCAGCAGTGATCGACAGAGACCAGCAACTAATGAAAAACTGTTTTTT. Its translation is CASSDRQRPATNEKLFF.

Only a few counts were recorded for this clonotype. The chain is built from TRBV7-3 and TRBJ2-3; D uncertain. The V gene's germline CDR1 is SGHTA and CDR2 FQGTGA. V was pared by 4 bases and J by 4 bases, with 9 bases between. The CDR3 is 13 amino acids. In DNA, the CDR3 is TGTGCCAGCAGCTCCTTTAGTGCAGATACGCAGTATTTT. Amino acid sequence: CASSSFSADTQYF.

This CDR3 reads CAIRGDEGPAFNEQFF. Written as DNA, the CDR3 is TGTGCCATCAGAGGGGACGAAGGCCCCGCATTCAATGAGCAGTTCTTC. The rearrangement uses TRBV10-3 and TRBJ2-1; TRBD1 or TRBD2 may be the D gene (5 bases each). V was trimmed by 6 bases and J by 6 bases, leaving 21 bases between them. In germline, CDR1 is ENHRY, CDR2 SYGVKD. This CDR3 spans 16 amino acids.

This clonotype was counted a few times. The chain combines TRBV4-1 with TRBJ2-7; 7 bases map to TRBD1. The CDR3 runs to 13 residues. Per the germline V gene, CDR1 is MGHRA and CDR2 is YSYEKL. With V trimmed by 6 bases and J by 3 bases, 5 bases remained unmatched. As DNA, the CDR3 is TGCGCCAGCAGTTGGGACAGAAACTACGAGCAGTACTTC. It is translated as CASSWDRNYEQYF.

The chain links TRBV2 to TRBJ1-1, with TRBD1 as a possible D gene (6 bases). The CDR3 contains 14 residues. V was clipped by 4 bases and J by 3 bases, with 12 bases between them. Per germline, CDR1 SNHLY and CDR2 FYNNEI. Written as DNA, the CDR3 is TGTGCCAGCAGTGTAGGGGCAGGGGACACTGAAGCTTTCTTT. Translating gives CASSVGAGDTEAFF.

V usage is TRBV6-2 or TRBV6-3 and J usage is TRBJ2-3, with TRBD2 matching 11 bases. Germline V gene sequence: CDR1 MNHEY, CDR2 SVGEGT. The CDR3 is 20 amino acids. The V and J ends lost 7 bases and 0 bases, in that order; junction bases with no gene match: 18. The CDR3 spells CASTPSGFPGTSGSTDTQYF. CDR3 in DNA: TGTGCCAGCACTCCTTCCGGATTTCCCGGGACTAGCGGCAGCACAGATACGCAGTATTTT.

This clonotype was observed a few times. The rearrangement links TRBV7-9 to TRBJ2-7; the D gene could be TRBD1 or TRBD2 (5 bases each). Germline values: CDR1 SEHNR, CDR2 FQNEAQ (reference sequence). V shed 5 bases and J shed 2 bases, with 19 bases lying between them. CDR3 length: 16 amino acids. Written as DNA, the CDR3 is TGTGCCAGCAGCCCGTCCTCTGGGGGAGACACCTACGAGCAGTACTTC. It specifies CASSPSSGGDTYEQYF. The full variable domain, completed using reference TRBV7-9 and TRBJ2-7, is DTGVSQNPRHKITKRGQNVTFRCDPISEHNRLYWYRQTLGQGPEFLTYFQNEAQLEKSRLLSDRFSAERPKGSFSTLEIQRTEQGDSAMYLCASSPSSGGDTYEQYFGPGTRLTVT.

This chain connects TRBV6-1 to TRBJ2-1, with no clear D. This CDR3 contains 14 residues. V dropped 3 bases and J dropped 4 bases, with 10 bases sitting between them. Germline V gene lookup returns CDR1 MNHNS and CDR2 SASEGT. CDR3 loop: CASSDLWGYNEQFF. CDR3 nucleotides: TGTGCCAGCAGTGATCTGTGGGGTTACAATGAGCAGTTCTTC.

V is TRBV6-2 or TRBV6-3 and J is TRBJ2-5, with TRBD2 identical over 8 bases. The junction had 7 bases not matched to a gene; V was cut back by 6 bases and J by 4 bases. The length of the CDR3 is 14 residues. The V gene's germline CDR1 is MNHEY and CDR2 SVGEGT. The CDR3 region has the DNA TGTGCCAGCAGAGCGACTAGCGTCCTAGAGACCCAGTACTTC. Its protein product is CASRATSVLETQYF.

This chain connects TRBV25-1 to TRBJ1-2, with D tentatively TRBD1 (6 bases). From germline, CDR1 is MGHDK and CDR2 SYGVNS. This CDR3 contains 13 residues. V shed 5 bases and J shed 6 bases, with 13 bases lying between them. The CDR3 coding sequence is TGTGCCAGCAGTAGACAGGAGATGGATGGCTACACCTTC. Its translation is CASSRQEMDGYTF.

This clonotype was detected only once. The gene calls are TRBV3-1 and TRBJ1-1, with TRBD1 identical over 7 bases. There are 15 residues in the CDR3. Germline CDR1 and CDR2: LGHDT and YNNKEL (reference sequence). Losses at the gene ends were 4 bases for V and 3 bases for J; bases not matched to a gene: 8. CDR3 residues: CASSPEVRGHTEAFF. The CDR3 DNA sequence: TGTGCCAGCAGCCCAGAGGTGAGGGGGCACACTGAAGCTTTCTTT.

This clonotype was seen a handful of times. The rearrangement joins TRBV7-9 to TRBJ1-1, with D perhaps matching TRBD1 (6 bases). Germline V gene data show CDR1 as SEHNR and CDR2 as FQNEAQ (reference sequence). The CDR3 has 14 residues. Between the trimmed V and J ends, which lost 4 bases and 10 bases, there was a span of 19 bases. CDR3 nucleotides: TGTGCCAGCAGCTCGGGACATTACAGGAGTGGAGCTTTCTTT. Translating gives CASSSGHYRSGAFF.

On this clonotype: Just one base apart from a much larger clone, this may be a read error. The chain has TRBV7-2 and TRBJ2-1; D remains unclear. With 4 bases removed from V and 7 bases from J, the gap between germline ends came to 14 bases. Germline values: CDR1 SGHTA, CDR2 FQGNSA. CDR3 length: 14 amino acids. As DNA, the CDR3 is TGTGCCAGCAGCTACACTTATGTGGTAAATGAGCAGTTCTTC. This encodes CASSYTYVVNEQFF.

This clonotype has just a few counts. The chain couples TRBV7-6 to TRBJ1-3; D gene uncertain. Trimming shortened V by 4 bases and J by 0 bases, and 10 bases separated the two germline ends. The CDR3 is 15 residues long. Germline V lookup: CDR1 SGHVS, CDR2 FNYEAQ. The CDR3 nucleotides read TGTGCCAGCAGCTCCAGTCCCGTCTCTGGAAACACCATATATTTT. This sequence encodes CASSSSPVSGNTIYF.

V and J are TRBV4-1 and TRBJ2-3, with TRBD2 matching 8 bases. Germline CDR1 reads MGHRA; CDR2 reads YSYEKL. Trimming removed 0 bases from V and 6 bases from J; junction bases left unmatched: 11. The CDR3 is 17 residues long. The CDR3 coding sequence is TGCGCCAGCAGCCAAGATCCGTCGGGGGGGGATAGTGATACGCAGTATTTT. As protein: CASSQDPSGGDSDTQYF.

The chain uses TRBV2 and TRBJ2-1, with D tentatively TRBD1 (5 bases). The CDR3 totals 11 residues. V was trimmed by 9 bases and J by 4 bases, leaving 7 bases between them. Germline CDR1 reads SNHLY; CDR2 reads FYNNEI. The CDR3 DNA reads as TGTGCCAGGGGGCTGTACAATGAGCAGTTCTTC. Translating gives CARGLYNEQFF. Based on the CDR3 plus reference TRBV2 and TRBJ2-1, the full variable domain is EPEVTQTPSHQVTQMGQEVILRCVPISNHLYFYWYRQILGQKVEFLVSFYNNEISEKSEIFDDQFSVERPDGSNFTLKIRSTKLEDSAMYFCARGLYNEQFFGPGTRLTVL.

This clonotype was detected only a few times. V gene TRBV6-5 combines with J gene TRBJ2-1; D not certain. V was shortened by 2 bases and J by 10 bases, with 18 bases between the two germline ends. The CDR3 is made up of 15 amino acids. CDR1 MNHEY and CDR2 SVGAGI come from the germline V gene. CDR3 coding DNA: TGTGCCAGCAGTTACGAGTCGCTAGGTTCGCCGGAGCAGTTCTTC. Translation gives CASSYESLGSPEQFF.

The gene calls are TRBV12-3 or TRBV12-4 and TRBJ1-4; 10 positions match TRBD1. J was trimmed by 7 bases and V by 6 bases; bases with no gene match: 8. This CDR3 is 15 amino acids long. Here the CDR3 reads CASRRDRGGGEKLFF. The CDR3 nucleotides read TGTGCCAGCAGGCGGGACAGGGGCGGTGGTGAAAAACTGTTTTTT.

The J gene is TRBJ2-1, the V gene TRBV25-1; D is ambiguous. Germline CDR1 reads MGHDK; CDR2 reads SYGVNS. The CDR3 consists of 12 residues. Trimming stripped 6 bases from V and 4 bases from J, with 7 bases between. The CDR3 region has the DNA TGTGCCAGCAGGAGATATTACAATGAGCAGTTCTTC. This encodes CASRRYYNEQFF.

The chain combines TRBV3-1 with TRBJ2-5; D not certain. Germline CDR1 is LGHDT and CDR2 is YNNKEL (reference sequence). The CDR3 loop spans 16 amino acids. V was shortened by 0 bases and J by 1 base, with 12 bases between the two germline ends. CDR3 coding DNA: TGTGCCAGCAGCCAAGACCAGATTATTGCCCAAGAGACCCAGTACTTC. Protein sequence: CASSQDQIIAQETQYF.

A remark on this clonotype: This may come from a read error, since a much larger clone is one base off. This chain uses TRBV28 with TRBJ1-4; 7 bases align to TRBD1. The CDR3 contains 16 residues. Unmatched junction bases numbered 14, after V lost 5 bases and J lost 8 bases. Germline loops: CDR1 MDHEN, CDR2 SYDVKM. CDR3 sequence reads: CASSRDSLLGKEKLFF. The CDR3 DNA follows: TGTGCCAGCAGTCGGGACAGCCTTTTGGGTAAAGAAAAACTGTTTTTT.

This chain joins TRBV24-1 and TRBJ2-2; 8 nucleotides align to TRBD1. The germline CDR1 and CDR2 sequences are KGHDR and SFDVKD. J gave up 7 bases and V 5 bases, and 8 bases lay outside the gene matches. The CDR3 runs 15 residues. The CDR3 here is CATSAPDRAGGELFF. CDR3 in DNA: TGTGCCACCAGTGCTCCGGACAGGGCCGGCGGGGAGCTGTTTTTT.

V is TRBV28 and J is TRBJ2-1, with 8 bases lining up with TRBD1. V lost 3 bases to trimming and J lost 8 bases; unmatched junction nucleotides: 9. The germline gives CDR1 MDHEN, CDR2 SYDVKM. This CDR3 contains 15 residues. DNA for the CDR3: TGTGCCAGCAGTTTCGGACAGGGAATTGTCTATGAGCAGTTCTTC. Its translation: CASSFGQGIVYEQFF.

J is TRBJ2-3 and V is TRBV27; D remains unclear. V was cut by 2 bases and J by 0 bases, with 12 bases left in between. The CDR3 length is 16 residues. Looked up from germline, CDR1 is MNHEY and CDR2 is SMNVEV (reference sequence). The CDR3 DNA reads TGTGCCAGCAGTTTACTGCCCTCTTCTAGCACAGATACGCAGTATTTT. This sequence encodes CASSLLPSSSTDTQYF.

The chain employs TRBV27 and TRBJ2-7; D may be TRBD1 or TRBD2 (6 bases each). This CDR3 is 15 amino acids long. Deletions cut 3 bases from V and 3 bases from J, with 15 bases between. Germline CDR1 and CDR2: MNHEY and SMNVEV (reference sequence). In DNA form, the CDR3 reads TGTGCCAGCAGTTTGAGGGGGGTTAGTGGCTACGAGCAGTACGTC. Protein sequence: CASSLRGVSGYEQYV.

V gene TRBV2 combines with J gene TRBJ2-7, with 10 bases that match TRBD1. Germline-derived CDR1 and CDR2 are SNHLY and FYNNEI. V lost 6 bases, J lost 2 bases, and 7 bases stayed unmatched. CDR3 length: 15 amino acids. CDR3 nucleotide sequence: TGTGCCAGCAGCTACGGACAGGGGGGGACCTACGAGCAGTACTTC. Translated: CASSYGQGGTYEQYF.

The chain links TRBV28 to TRBJ1-5; possible D gene TRBD1, 5 bases. Germline V gives CDR1 MDHEN, CDR2 SYDVKM. The CDR3 consists of 14 residues. With 4 bases removed from V and 4 bases from J, the gap between germline ends came to 11 bases. As DNA, the CDR3 is TGTGCCAGCAGTTGGGGCGGACTAAATCAGCCCCAGCATTTT. This encodes CASSWGGLNQPQHF.

The rearrangement joins TRBV2 to TRBJ2-3; 7 bases agree with TRBD2. The J segment lost 1 base and the V segment lost 6 bases, leaving 19 bases of the junction unmatched. There are 19 residues in the CDR3. Germline assignment: CDR1 SNHLY and CDR2 FYNNEI. As DNA, the CDR3 is TGTGCCAGCAGCTTTCACGGTGGGCCAGGCGGGGGTGGCACAGATACGCAGTATTTT. This gives the protein CASSFHGGPGGGGTDTQYF.

This clonotype has more than one count but fewer than ten. The chain links TRBV11-3 to TRBJ1-1; the D gene is possibly TRBD1 (5 bases). The germline V gene encodes CDR1 SGHNT and CDR2 YENEEA. V dropped 5 bases and J dropped 5 bases, with 15 bases sitting between them. The CDR3 has 14 amino acids. DNA of the CDR3: TGTGCCAGCAGCATTAGGGGTACAGGTACTGAAGCTTTCTTT. Residues: CASSIRGTGTEAFF.

This chain joins TRBV15 and TRBJ1-2; the D is unclear. V was shortened by 3 bases and J by 3 bases, with 8 bases between the two germline ends. The germline CDR1 and CDR2 sequences are LNHNV and YYDKDF (reference sequence). This CDR3 is 13 amino acids long. CDR3 DNA sequence: TGTGCCACCAGCAGTCGGCCAGACTATGGCTACACCTTC. Protein sequence: CATSSRPDYGYTF.

The chain uses TRBV28 and TRBJ1-4; D might be TRBD1 (5 bases). The CDR3 contains 16 residues. The germline V and J ends were trimmed by 1 base and 6 bases, with 15 bases remaining between them. The germline CDR1 and CDR2 sequences are MDHEN and SYDVKM. The chain's CDR3 is CASSLFQGGLYEKLFF. DNA for the CDR3: TGTGCCAGCAGTTTATTTCAGGGAGGGCTTTATGAAAAACTGTTTTTT.

The rearrangement links TRBV3-1 to TRBJ2-4; D gene uncertain. The CDR3 length is 16 residues. From germline, CDR1 is LGHDT and CDR2 YNNKEL (reference sequence). V gave up 3 bases and J gave up 3 bases, with 15 bases separating them. CDR3 sequence (DNA): TGTGCCAGCAGCCAGGCTATGGACCGAGTCAAAAACATTCAGTACTTC. The encoded protein is CASSQAMDRVKNIQYF.